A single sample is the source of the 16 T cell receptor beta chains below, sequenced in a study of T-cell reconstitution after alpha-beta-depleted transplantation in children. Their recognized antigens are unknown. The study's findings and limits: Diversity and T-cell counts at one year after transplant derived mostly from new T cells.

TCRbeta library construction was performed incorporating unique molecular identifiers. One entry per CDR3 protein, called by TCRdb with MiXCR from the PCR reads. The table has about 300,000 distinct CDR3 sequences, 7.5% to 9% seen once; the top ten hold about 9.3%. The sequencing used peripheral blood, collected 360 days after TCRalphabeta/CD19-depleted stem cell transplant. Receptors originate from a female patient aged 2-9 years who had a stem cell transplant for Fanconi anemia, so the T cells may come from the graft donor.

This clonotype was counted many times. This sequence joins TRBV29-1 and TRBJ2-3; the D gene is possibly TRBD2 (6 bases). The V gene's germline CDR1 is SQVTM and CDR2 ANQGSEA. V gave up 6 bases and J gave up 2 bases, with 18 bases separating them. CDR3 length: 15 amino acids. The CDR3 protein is CSVGTQIGNTDTQYF. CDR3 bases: TGCAGCGTGGGGACTCAGATCGGGAACACAGATACGCAGTATTTT.

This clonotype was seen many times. The CDR3 DNA sequence: TGTGCCAGCAGAAGAGCGGGGCGCGTGGGGGAGCTGTTTTTT. Amino acids: CASRRAGRVGELFF. The rearrangement uses TRBV6-1 and TRBJ2-2; 7 positions match TRBD2. The CDR3 is 14 amino acids. Trimming removed 6 bases from V and 8 bases from J; junction bases left unmatched: 9. CDR1 is MNHNS and CDR2 is SASEGT in the germline V gene.

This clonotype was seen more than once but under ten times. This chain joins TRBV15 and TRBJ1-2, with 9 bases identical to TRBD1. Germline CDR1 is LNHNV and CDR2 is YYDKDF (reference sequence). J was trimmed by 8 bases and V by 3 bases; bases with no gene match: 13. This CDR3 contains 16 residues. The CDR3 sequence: CATSSHLDRGGGGYTF. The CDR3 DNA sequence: TGTGCCACCAGCAGCCACCTTGACAGGGGGGGTGGAGGCTACACCTTC.

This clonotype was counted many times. The CDR3 DNA sequence: TGCAGCGTTGTGGGACGGTCCCGCTACGAGCAGTACTTC. It codes for CSVVGRSRYEQYF. V usage is TRBV29-1 and J usage is TRBJ2-7, with D perhaps being TRBD1 or TRBD2 (5 bases each). The V gene lost 4 bases and the J gene lost 3 bases, with 13 bases spanning the gap. CDR1 SQVTM and CDR2 ANQGSEA come from the germline V gene. There are 13 residues in the CDR3.

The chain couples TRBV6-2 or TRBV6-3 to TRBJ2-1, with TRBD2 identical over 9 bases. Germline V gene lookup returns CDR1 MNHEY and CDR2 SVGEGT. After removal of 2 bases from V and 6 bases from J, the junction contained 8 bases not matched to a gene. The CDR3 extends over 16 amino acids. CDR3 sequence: CASSYGPGTSSNEQFF. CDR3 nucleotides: TGTGCCAGCAGTTACGGACCCGGGACTAGCAGCAATGAGCAGTTCTTC.

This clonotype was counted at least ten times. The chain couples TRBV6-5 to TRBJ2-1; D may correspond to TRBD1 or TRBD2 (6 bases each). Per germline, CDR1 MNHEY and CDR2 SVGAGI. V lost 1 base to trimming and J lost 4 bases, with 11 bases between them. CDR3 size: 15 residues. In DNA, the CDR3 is TGTGCCAGCAGTTACTGGGGGGCCGGTTACAATGAGCAGTTCTTC. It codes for CASSYWGAGYNEQFF.

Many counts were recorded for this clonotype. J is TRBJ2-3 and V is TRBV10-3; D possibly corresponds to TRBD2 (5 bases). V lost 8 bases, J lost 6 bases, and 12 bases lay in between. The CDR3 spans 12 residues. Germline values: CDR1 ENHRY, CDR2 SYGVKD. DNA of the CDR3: TGTGCCATCGGGAGCGACGGGGATACGCAGTATTTT. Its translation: CAIGSDGDTQYF.

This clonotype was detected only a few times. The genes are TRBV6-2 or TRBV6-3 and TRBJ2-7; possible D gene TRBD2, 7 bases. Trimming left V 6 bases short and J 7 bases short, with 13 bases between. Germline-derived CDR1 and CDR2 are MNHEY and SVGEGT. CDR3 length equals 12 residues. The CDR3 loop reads CASSLGGREQYV. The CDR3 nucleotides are TGTGCCAGCAGCCTGGGGGGGCGTGAGCAGTACGTC.

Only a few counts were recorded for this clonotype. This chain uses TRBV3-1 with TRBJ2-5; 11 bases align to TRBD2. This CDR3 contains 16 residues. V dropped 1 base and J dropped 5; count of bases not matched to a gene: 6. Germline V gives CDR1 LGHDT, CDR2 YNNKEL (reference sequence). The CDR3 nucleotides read TGTGCCAGCAGCCAAGCAACTAGCGGGGGAGGGGAGACCCAGTACTTC. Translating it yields CASSQATSGGGETQYF.

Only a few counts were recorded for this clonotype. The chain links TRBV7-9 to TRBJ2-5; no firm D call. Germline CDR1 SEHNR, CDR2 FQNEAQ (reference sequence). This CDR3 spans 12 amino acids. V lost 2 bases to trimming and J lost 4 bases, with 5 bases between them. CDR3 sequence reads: CASSLWGETQYF. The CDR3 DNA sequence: TGTGCCAGCAGCTTATGGGGAGAGACCCAGTACTTC.

CDR3 coding DNA: TGTGCCATCAGTGAGCCGGGGACAGGGGGCGACTATGGCTACACCTTC. Its protein is CAISEPGTGGDYGYTF. This chain joins TRBV10-3 and TRBJ1-2, with 12 bases lining up with TRBD1. The germline V gene has CDR1 ENHRY and CDR2 SYGVKD. CDR3 length equals 16 residues. Unmatched junction bases numbered 4, after V lost 2 bases and J lost 3 bases.

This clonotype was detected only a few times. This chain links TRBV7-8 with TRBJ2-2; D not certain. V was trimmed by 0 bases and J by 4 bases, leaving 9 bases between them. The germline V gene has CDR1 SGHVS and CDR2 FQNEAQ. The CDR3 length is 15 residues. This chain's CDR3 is CASSLAGPSTGELFF. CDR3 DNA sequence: TGTGCCAGCAGCTTAGCCGGGCCAAGCACCGGGGAGCTGTTTTTT.

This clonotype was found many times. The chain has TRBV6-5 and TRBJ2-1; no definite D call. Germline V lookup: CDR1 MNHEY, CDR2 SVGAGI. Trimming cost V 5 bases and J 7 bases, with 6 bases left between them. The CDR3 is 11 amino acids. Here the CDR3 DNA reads TGTGCCAGCAGTCGCGATAATGAGCAGTTCTTC. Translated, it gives CASSRDNEQFF.

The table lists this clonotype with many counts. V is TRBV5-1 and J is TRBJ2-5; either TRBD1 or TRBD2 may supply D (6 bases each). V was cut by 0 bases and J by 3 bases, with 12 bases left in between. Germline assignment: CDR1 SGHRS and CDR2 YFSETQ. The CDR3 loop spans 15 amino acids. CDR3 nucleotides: TGCGCCAGCAGCTTGGCTCCCGGGGGCGAAGAGACCCAGTACTTC. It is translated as CASSLAPGGEETQYF.

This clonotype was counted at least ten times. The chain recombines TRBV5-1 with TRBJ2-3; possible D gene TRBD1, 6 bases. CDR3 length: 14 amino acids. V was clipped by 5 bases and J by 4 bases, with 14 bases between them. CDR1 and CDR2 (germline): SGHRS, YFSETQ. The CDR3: CASRSITGSDTQYF. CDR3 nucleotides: TGCGCCAGCAGGTCGATTACAGGGTCAGATACGCAGTATTTT.

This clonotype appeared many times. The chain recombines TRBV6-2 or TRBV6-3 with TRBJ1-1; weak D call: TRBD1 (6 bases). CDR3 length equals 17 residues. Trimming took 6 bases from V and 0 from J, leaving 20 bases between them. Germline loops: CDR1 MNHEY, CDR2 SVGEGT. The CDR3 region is CASRLLQGTLLNTEAFF. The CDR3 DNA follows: TGTGCCAGCAGACTCTTACAGGGAACCCTTTTGAACACTGAAGCTTTCTTT.